This T cell receptor beta chain came from a study of T cell responses to AZD1222 COVID-19 vaccine (dated by TCRdb to about 2021). Regarding the complete study: AZD1222 recipients whose second dose came at about 4 weeks and those whose second dose came at about 12 weeks were combined into one group, since spike-specific TCR depth and breadth did not differ between the two schedules. TCR sequencing covered over 230 trial participants: 200 to 210 given two doses of AZD1222 and approximately 26 given two doses of MenACWY control vaccine. Trial participants were enrolled by age into subgroups of 18-55, 56-69 and 70-plus years, and roughly 150, 30 and 60 TCR-sequenced participants, respectively, were included in these subgroups.

Details on this clone: Its antigen target is currently unknown. Base-call qualities are not available, and no considerably larger clone is one nucleotide away.

Beyond this particular receptor, the publication reports: Because no day 14 peak-response samples were available, repertoires were characterized only after the peak T cell response. The vaccine-associated CD4 TCRs covered the entire spike protein, and the dominant responses fell in regions 160-218 and 743-854. Reportedly, almost half of the unique spike-specific TCRs recognized epitopes lying outside the regions that are mutated in the B.1.351 and B.1.1.7 variants. In the small 56-69-year group, the increase in depth fell short of significance, most likely because of low power. Participants were mostly white British and included more females than males, and it was suggested by the authors that clonal diversity may have been underestimated. After two AZD1222 doses, spike-specific TCR breadth and depth were significantly higher than at day 0 and than in MenACWY recipients. Conclusions about previously exposed vaccinees were limited because only six AZD1222 recipients were SARS-CoV-2 seropositive at baseline.

At the junction V is shortened by 0 bases and J by 8 bases, with 10 bases in between. Based on the germline V gene (reference sequence), the CDR1 and CDR2 sequences are LNHNV and YYDKDF. From its cysteine to its phenylalanine, the CDR3 spans 13 amino acids. Kept here is only the CDR3 DNA, which spans 39 bases and is read in frame from base 1. The time point label of this sample denotes: baseline before first vaccination. Vaccinee samples were obtained from the UK trials COV001 and COV002, which included a single-blind randomized controlled phase 2/3 trial of AZD1222 (ChAdOx1 nCoV-19) in healthy adults. Trial participant PBMC samples were collected at day 0 and day 28 after the second dose for TCRbeta chain sequencing. The CDR3 regions of human TCRbeta chains were subjected to immunosequencing. The published analysis was carried out like this. TCRs in the repertoires were matched against a reference library of SARS-CoV-2-specific TCRs that had been generated with the MIRA antigen-specificity platform. Breadth was defined as the fraction of unique TCRs that were SARS-CoV-2-associated. Depth was defined as the fraction of total T cells that were SARS-CoV-2-associated. Using the MIRA data, each spike-specific TCR was assigned both to the spike region to which the TCR was reactive and to a CD4 or CD8 class. Log10-transformed breadth and depth values were compared by one-way ANOVA with Sidak's multiple comparisons tests. TCRdb took over this immuneACCESS table, retaining in-frame rearrangements with V and J assigned. Such tables are incomplete; in checked studies, under half of the missing clones stem from an unresolved V gene, and the remainder is unexplained. D and trimming were read from the DNA, whereas the V and J calls and clone size are those reported in that table. For this sample the table gives 150,000 to 200,000 clones, of which roughly 94% were detected only once. Clones ranked in the top ten supply about 0.64% of the sample.

The sequence was obtained from an adult in good health. This chain joins TRBV15 to TRBJ1-2, with the D gene too uncertain to name. The source material was peripheral blood, sampled on day 0 of AZD1222 vaccination. The bases read TGTGCCACCAGCAGAGATCAAAAAGGGGGCTACACCTTC. Translated, it gives CATSRDQKGGYTF.